This T cell receptor (beta chain) was recorded in a study of blood T cell repertoires in COVID-19. Study as a whole: The United States, Italy and Spain provided the acute and convalescent COVID-19 samples. PBMCs, B-cell-depleted T cells, or T cells were the source of the cDNA or gDNA that made up the material.

In the study's own analysis: By means of reference gene primer amplification, nucleated cell counts were estimated. Clones were read by immunoSEQ multiplex PCR, and TCRdb kept only the in-frame ones, dropping some. Clonal size and the V and J genes are those of that table, whereas D and trimming came from the DNA. The sample carries fewer than 250,000 clones, 89% recorded once. The CDR3 runs 16 residues. The sequenced material came from peripheral blood. The receptor's source is a woman aged 40 to 50 with acute or convalescent COVID-19. The chain uses TRBV1 and TRBJ1-2; the table's TRBD1 call for D was not verified on the DNA. TRBV1 represents a pseudogene. As DNA, the CDR3 is TGCACCAGCAGCCAAGATTCGGGACAGCCCTACTATGGCTACACCTTC. Its translation is CTSSQDSGQPYYGYTF.